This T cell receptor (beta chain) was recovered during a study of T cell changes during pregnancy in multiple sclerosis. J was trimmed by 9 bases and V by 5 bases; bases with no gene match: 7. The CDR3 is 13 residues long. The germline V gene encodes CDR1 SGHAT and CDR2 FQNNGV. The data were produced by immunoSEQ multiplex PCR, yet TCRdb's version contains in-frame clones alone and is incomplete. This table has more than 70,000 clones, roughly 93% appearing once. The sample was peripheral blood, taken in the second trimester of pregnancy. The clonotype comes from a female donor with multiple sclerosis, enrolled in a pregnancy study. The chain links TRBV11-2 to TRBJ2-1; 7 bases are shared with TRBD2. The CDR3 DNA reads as TGTGCCAGCAGCCTGTACGGGACTACTGAGCAGTTCTTC. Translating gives CASSLYGTTEQFF.